These T cell receptor beta chains were read from a single sample in a study of CD8 T cells in ankylosing spondylitis. TCRdb independently ran MiXCR on the 5' RACE reads; one entry per CDR3 protein. The sample contains roughly 230,000 distinct CDR3 sequences, roughly 8.2% of which appear only once. Sequences were obtained from blood, either unsorted or a sorted T cell fraction (not recorded which). The receptors originated from a female donor with ankylosing spondylitis or in good health (not recorded which). The CDR3 runs from the conserved cysteine through the conserved F or W. D genes are given only for firm matches. The size field is filled for only some rows; it gives once, few, many or a size class.

size,V,D,J,DNA,CDR3
many,TRBV20-1,.,TRBJ2-1,TGCAGTGCTTACCCCTTTAGCGTTAACTCCTACAATGAGCAGTTCTTC,CSAYPFSVNSYNEQFF
many,TRBV29-1,.,TRBJ1-2,TGCAGCGTCCTGGGGGGCACTAACTATGGCTACACCTTC,CSVLGGTNYGYTF
many,TRBV3-1,.,TRBJ2-2,TGTGCCAGCAGCCTGGGGTTCTGGGGGAAGAACACCGGGGAGCTGTTTTTT,CASSLGFWGKNTGELFF
many,TRBV12-3/TRBV12-4,.,TRBJ2-5,TGTGCCAGCAGTTTGAGGACGAGTTTGGAGACCCAGTACTTC,CASSLRTSLETQYF
.,TRBV20-1,TRBD2,TRBJ2-2,TGCAGTGCTAGAGATTGGGTTAGCGGGAGTAACACCGGGGAGCTGTTTTTT,CSARDWVSGSNTGELFF
many,TRBV29-1,.,TRBJ1-2,TGCAGCGTCAGGGTGGGCTATGGCTACACCTTC,CSVRVGYGYTF
few,TRBV6-2/TRBV6-3,TRBD1,TRBJ2-2,TGTGCCAGCACTCGACAGGGGGTCAACACCGGGGAGCTGTTTTTT,CASTRQGVNTGELFF
many,TRBV5-1,TRBD2,TRBJ2-1,TGCGCCAGCCGCGAGGGACTAGCGGGCGATGAGCAGTTCTTC,CASREGLAGDEQFF
many,TRBV6-5,.,TRBJ2-1,TGTGCCAGCAGTTACTTCACAGGGAAAGACAATGAGCAGTTCTTC,CASSYFTGKDNEQFF
many,TRBV10-3,.,TRBJ2-3,TGTGCCATCAGGCCCGCCCAGCGGCAAGGCACAGATACGCAGTATTTT,CAIRPAQRQGTDTQYF
few,TRBV6-2/TRBV6-3,TRBD2,TRBJ2-1,TGTGCCAGCAGGCCCACTAGCGGGTACTACAATGAGCAGTTCTTC,CASRPTSGYYNEQFF
many,TRBV7-9,.,TRBJ1-1,TGTGCCAGCAGCTTAGGGGGTGCTGAAGCTTTCTTT,CASSLGGAEAFF
many,TRBV7-2,.,TRBJ2-5,TGTGCCAGCAGCTTAGCCCCCAGCCGAGAGACCCAGTACTTC,CASSLAPSRETQYF
.,TRBV5-5,.,TRBJ2-7,TGTGCCAGCAGGCCAACACCGGGACACCACATACAGTACTTC,CASRPTPGHHIQYF
many,TRBV5-5,.,TRBJ1-1,TGTGCCAGCAGCTCCGGGACCCTAAGGACTGAAGCTTTCTTT,CASSSGTLRTEAFF
few,TRBV6-1,TRBD1,TRBJ1-2,TGTGCCAGACGGGACAGCTCCTATGGCTACACCTTC,CARRDSSYGYTF
many,TRBV18,.,TRBJ2-4,TGTGCCAGCTCACCGGGCAGGGTAGAAAACATTCAGTACTTC,CASSPGRVENIQYF
few,TRBV19,TRBD2,TRBJ2-5,TGTGCCAGTAGGAAAGCGGGAGGCCAAGAGACCCAGTACTTC,CASRKAGGQETQYF
many,TRBV6-2/TRBV6-3,.,TRBJ2-7,TGTGCCGTCCGGGATCGCCCCTACGAGCAGTACTTC,CAVRDRPYEQYF
many,TRBV20-1,TRBD1,TRBJ1-2,TGCAGTGCTAGAACCTCCGGGACAGGGGATTCTGGCTACACCTTC,CSARTSGTGDSGYTF
.,TRBV4-1,TRBD2,TRBJ2-1,TGCGCCAGCAGCCAAGCTACCGGGAGGGCCCTCTTCAATGAGCAGTTCTTC,CASSQATGRALFNEQFF
many,TRBV6-5,.,TRBJ2-1,TGTGCCAGCAGTTACTCGTGGGAACTGGGCAATGAGCAGTTCTTC,CASSYSWELGNEQFF
.,TRBV6-6,.,TRBJ1-1,TGTGCCAGCAGCGCAGGGCCACTCAACACTGAAGCTCTCTTT,CASSAGPLNTEALF
many,TRBV6-1,.,TRBJ2-1,TGTGCCAGCAGTGAAGACCGGGGAGTCCCCTACAATGAGCAGTTCTTC,CASSEDRGVPYNEQFF
many,TRBV4-3,TRBD2,TRBJ2-1,TGCGCCAGCAGCCAAGGGTTGGGACTAGCCTACAATGAGCAGTTCTTC,CASSQGLGLAYNEQFF
many,TRBV6-5,.,TRBJ1-5,TGTGCCAGCAGTTACTCGAGAAGGGGCGCGGATCAGCCCCAGCATTTT,CASSYSRRGADQPQHF
many,TRBV29-1,.,TRBJ2-1,TGCAGCGTTGTTATCAGGGTCAATGAGCAGTTCTTC,CSVVIRVNEQFF
.,TRBV30,.,TRBJ1-2,TGTGCCTGTTCCCAAGGGCACTATGGCTACACCTTC,CACSQGHYGYTF
many,TRBV29-1,.,TRBJ2-3,TGCAGCGTTGGAGCCCAGGGAGTCCAATATACGCAGTATTTT,CSVGAQGVQYTQYF
many,TRBV2,TRBD2,TRBJ2-1,TGTGCCAGAACCTTAGCGGGAGGGCTTCCCCTGGCCAATGAGCAGTTCTTC,CARTLAGGLPLANEQFF
many,TRBV7-2,.,TRBJ2-5,TGTGCCAGCAGCCTAGGGGATGGGTTCGCCCAGTACTTC,CASSLGDGFAQYF
many,TRBV11-3,TRBD2,TRBJ2-1,TGTGCCAGCAGCTTAGTATTAGCGGGAGAATACAATGAGCAGTTCTTC,CASSLVLAGEYNEQFF
many,TRBV20-1,.,TRBJ2-7,TGCAGTGCAACCCAGGTGGGGCCCTACGAGCAGTACTTC,CSATQVGPYEQYF
many,TRBV6-2/TRBV6-3,.,TRBJ1-1,TGTGCCAGCAGCCGGGGGGGGCTTTGGCAGGCTGAAGCTTTCTTT,CASSRGGLWQAEAFF
many,TRBV7-2,TRBD2,TRBJ2-5,TGTGCCAGCAGTTCAAACCAAGCGGGAGCTCGAGAGACCCAGTACTTC,CASSSNQAGARETQYF
many,TRBV30,.,TRBJ2-7,TGTGCCTGGAGTCACGGGGAAGAGCAGTACTTC,CAWSHGEEQYF
many,TRBV6-5,.,TRBJ1-5,TGTGCCAGCAGTTACGGGGAGAATCAGCCCCAGCATTTT,CASSYGENQPQHF
many,TRBV6-1,.,TRBJ2-3,TGTGCCAGCAGCCCTGGGAGTCCCCCCCTTTTTGGGATATTGACGCAGTATTTT,CASSPGSPPLFGILTQYF
many,TRBV25-1,.,TRBJ2-5,TGTGCCAGCAGCCAGGACCCAACTCTGGAGACCCAGTACTTC,CASSQDPTLETQYF
once,TRBV7-9,.,TRBJ2-1,TGTGCCAGCAGCCTTCCGGGGGAAAGCGGAGTCAATGAGCAGTTCTTC,CASSLPGESGVNEQFF